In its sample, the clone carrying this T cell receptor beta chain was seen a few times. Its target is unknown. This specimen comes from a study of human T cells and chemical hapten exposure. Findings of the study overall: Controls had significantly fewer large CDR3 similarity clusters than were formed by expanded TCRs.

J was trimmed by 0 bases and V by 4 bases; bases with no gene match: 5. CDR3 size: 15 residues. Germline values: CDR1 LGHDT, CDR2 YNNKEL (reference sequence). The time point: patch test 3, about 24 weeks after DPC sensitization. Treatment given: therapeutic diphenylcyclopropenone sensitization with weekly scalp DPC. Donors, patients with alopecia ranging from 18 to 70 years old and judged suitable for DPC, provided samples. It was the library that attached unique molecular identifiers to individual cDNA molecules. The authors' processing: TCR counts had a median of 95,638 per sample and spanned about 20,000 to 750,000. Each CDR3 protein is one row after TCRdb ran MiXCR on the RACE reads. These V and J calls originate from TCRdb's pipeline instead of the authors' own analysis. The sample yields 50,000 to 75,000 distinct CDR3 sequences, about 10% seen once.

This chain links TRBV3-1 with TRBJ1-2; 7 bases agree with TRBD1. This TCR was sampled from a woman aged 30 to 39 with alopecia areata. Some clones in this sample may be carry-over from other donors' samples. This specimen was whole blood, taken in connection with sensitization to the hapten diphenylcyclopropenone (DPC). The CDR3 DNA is TGTGCCAGCAGCCGTGGGACAGCTGCTAACTATGGCTACACCTTC. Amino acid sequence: CASSRGTAANYGYTF.